Here is one T cell receptor beta chain with its context. As yet, its antigen is unknown. In the original analysis: In the immunoSEQ data, sequences were junction-only and lacked quality scores, so filtering differed. Clones were read by immunoSEQ multiplex PCR, and TCRdb kept only the in-frame ones, dropping some. Clone size and V and J calls were adopted from that table, with D and trimming inferred from the DNA. The sample lists 2 million to 2.5 million clones, 90% to 97% occurring once. This record comes from a study of shared clonotypes between healthy human individuals. Across the study: Per donor, CD8 memory used one plate, CD8 naive used two, CD4 memory used three and CD4 naive used three.

The V gene's germline CDR1 is SGHNT and CDR2 YYREEE (reference sequence). The CDR3 loop spans 14 amino acids. The V end lost 0 bases, the J end lost 5 bases, and 12 bases lay between the germline ends. Study-level results: Sequencing of the sorted subsets was shown by rarefaction to be incomplete despite large depth. Naive subsets, compared against memory subsets, generally had larger estimated richness values.

The chain employs TRBV5-4 and TRBJ2-7; D is perhaps TRBD1 (8 bases). Specimen: naive CD4+ T cells sorted from blood. Subset indicated: CD45RA+ positively selected. The clonotype was recovered from a man aged 18 to 30 in good health. CDR3 loop: CASSLDRGGNEQYF. The CDR3 DNA sequence: TGTGCCAGCAGCTTGGACAGGGGGGGGAACGAGCAGTACTTC.